This T cell receptor beta chain was retrieved from a study of vaccination and CD4 T cells after COVID-19. V was trimmed by 4 bases and J by 8 bases, leaving 12 bases between them. The CDR3 is 12 residues long. Germline values: CDR1 DFQATT, CDR2 SNEGSKA (reference sequence). Treatment specified: roughly 10-day PBMC culture with coronavirus spike peptide pools or control peptides (ViraFEST assay). The Oncomine TCR Beta short-read assay sequenced DNA from cultured CD4+ T cells. TCRdb passed the PCR reads through MiXCR, listing each CDR3 protein once. The table lists 15,000 to 20,000 distinct CDR3 sequences, 45% to 65% of them singletons. As concerns this clonotype: Its antigen is not identified.

Sample: CD4+ T cells from blood, cultured in vitro. This sequence joins TRBV20-1 and TRBJ2-1; tentatively, D is TRBD2 (6 bases). The source of this sequence is a human donor who had recovered from COVID-19. The CDR3 DNA sequence: TGCAGTGCTATCCGGGACTCCGATGAGCAGTTCTTC. Amino acid sequence: CSAIRDSDEQFF.